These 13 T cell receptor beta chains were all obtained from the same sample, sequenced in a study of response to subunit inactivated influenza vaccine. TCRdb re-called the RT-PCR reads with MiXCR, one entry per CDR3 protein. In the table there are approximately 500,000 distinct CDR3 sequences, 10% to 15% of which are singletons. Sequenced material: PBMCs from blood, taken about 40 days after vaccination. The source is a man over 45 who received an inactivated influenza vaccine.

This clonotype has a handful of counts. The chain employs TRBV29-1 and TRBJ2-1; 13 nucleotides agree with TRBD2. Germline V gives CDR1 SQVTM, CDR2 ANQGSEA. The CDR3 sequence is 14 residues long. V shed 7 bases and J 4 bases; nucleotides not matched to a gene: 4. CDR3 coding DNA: TGCAGCGGAAAACTAGCGGGGGGGTACAATGAGCAGTTCTTC. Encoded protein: CSGKLAGGYNEQFF.

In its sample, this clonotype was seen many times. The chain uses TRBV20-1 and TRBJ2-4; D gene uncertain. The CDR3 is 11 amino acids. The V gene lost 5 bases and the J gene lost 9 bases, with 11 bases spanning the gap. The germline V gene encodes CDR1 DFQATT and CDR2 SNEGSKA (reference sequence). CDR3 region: CSARLSGIQYF. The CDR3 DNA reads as TGCAGTGCTCGCCTCTCGGGCATTCAGTACTTC.

CDR3 nucleotides: TGTGCCAGCAGCTTAGGAGGGGGGGTCTGGTACGAGCAGTACTTC. Amino acids: CASSLGGGVWYEQYF. The V gene is TRBV7-2, the J gene TRBJ2-7; D is perhaps TRBD2 (7 bases). Germline V gene sequence: CDR1 SGHTA, CDR2 FQGNSA. V shed 1 base and J shed 4 bases, with 14 bases lying between them. This CDR3 region has 15 residues.

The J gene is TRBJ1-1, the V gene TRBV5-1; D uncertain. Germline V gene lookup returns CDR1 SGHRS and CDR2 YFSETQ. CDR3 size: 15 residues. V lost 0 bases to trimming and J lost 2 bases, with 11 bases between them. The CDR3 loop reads CASSLDSQPNTEAFF. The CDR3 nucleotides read TGCGCCAGCAGCTTGGATAGTCAGCCAAACACTGAAGCTTTCTTT.

CDR3 residues: CSVREDNRREKLFF. The CDR3, as DNA: TGCAGCGTAAGAGAGGACAACAGGCGGGAAAAACTGTTTTTT. This chain uses TRBV29-1 with TRBJ1-4; a weak D match, TRBD1 (5 bases). This CDR3 region has 14 residues. V was cut by 6 bases and J by 8 bases, with 19 bases left in between. Germline CDR1 SQVTM, CDR2 ANQGSEA.

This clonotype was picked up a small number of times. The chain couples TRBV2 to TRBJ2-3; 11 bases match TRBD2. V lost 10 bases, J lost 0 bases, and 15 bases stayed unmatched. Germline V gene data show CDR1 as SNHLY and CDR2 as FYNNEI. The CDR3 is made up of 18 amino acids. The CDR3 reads CATPGLAGGYYSTDTQYF. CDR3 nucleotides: TGTGCCACCCCTGGACTAGCGGGCGGCTATTATAGCACAGATACGCAGTATTTT.

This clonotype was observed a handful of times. The CDR3 loop is CASTKSGTGSMNTEAFF. In DNA, the CDR3 is TGCGCCAGCACAAAATCCGGGACAGGGTCCATGAACACTGAAGCTTTCTTT. The chain links TRBV5-1 to TRBJ1-1, with 9 positions matching TRBD1. This CDR3 has 17 residues. V trimming: 6 bases; J trimming: 0 bases; junction bases outside the gene matches: 12. Germline CDR1 reads SGHRS; CDR2 reads YFSETQ. The full variable domain, its missing parts supplied by reference TRBV5-1 and TRBJ1-1, is KAGVTQTPRYLIKTRGQQVTLSCSPISGHRSVSWYQQTPGQGLQFLFEYFSETQRNKGNFPGRFSGRQFSNSRSEMNVSTLELGDSALYLCASTKSGTGSMNTEAFFGQGTRLTVV.

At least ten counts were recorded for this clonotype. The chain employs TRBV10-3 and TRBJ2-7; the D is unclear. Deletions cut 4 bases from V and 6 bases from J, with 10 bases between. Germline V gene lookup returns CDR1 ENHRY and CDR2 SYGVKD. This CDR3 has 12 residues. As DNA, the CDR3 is TGTGCCATCAGTGCCCGTTCTACCGAGCAGTACTTC. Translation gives CAISARSTEQYF.

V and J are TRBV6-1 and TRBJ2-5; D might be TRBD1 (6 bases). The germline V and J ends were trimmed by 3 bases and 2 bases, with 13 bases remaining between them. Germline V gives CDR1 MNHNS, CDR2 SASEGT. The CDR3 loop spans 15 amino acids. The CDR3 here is CASSESRGRQETQYF. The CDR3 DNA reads TGTGCCAGCAGTGAGTCCAGGGGTCGGCAAGAGACCCAGTACTTC.

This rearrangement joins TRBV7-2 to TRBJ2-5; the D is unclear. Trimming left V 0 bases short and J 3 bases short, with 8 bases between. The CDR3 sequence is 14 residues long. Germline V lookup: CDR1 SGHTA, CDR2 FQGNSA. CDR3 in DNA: TGTGCCAGCAGCTTAGCAATTAGCAAAGAGACCCAGTACTTC. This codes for CASSLAISKETQYF.

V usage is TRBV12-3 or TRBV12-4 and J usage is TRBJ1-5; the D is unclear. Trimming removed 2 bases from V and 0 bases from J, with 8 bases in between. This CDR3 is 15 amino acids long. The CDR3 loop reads CASSLLANSNQPQHF. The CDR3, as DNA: TGTGCCAGCAGTTTATTGGCGAATAGCAATCAGCCCCAGCATTTT.

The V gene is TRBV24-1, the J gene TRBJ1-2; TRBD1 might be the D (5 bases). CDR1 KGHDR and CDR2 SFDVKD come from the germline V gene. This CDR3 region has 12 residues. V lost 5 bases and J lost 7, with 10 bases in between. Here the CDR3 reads CATSVAGSGYTF. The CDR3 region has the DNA TGTGCCACCAGTGTGGCAGGGTCTGGCTACACCTTC.

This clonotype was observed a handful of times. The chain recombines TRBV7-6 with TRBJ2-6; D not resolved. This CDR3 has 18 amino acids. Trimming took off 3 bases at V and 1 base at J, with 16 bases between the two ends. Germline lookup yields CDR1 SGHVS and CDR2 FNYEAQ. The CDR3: CASSLDGLERSGANVLTF. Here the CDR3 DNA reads TGTGCCAGCAGCTTGGACGGGCTCGAAAGGTCTGGGGCCAACGTCCTGACTTTC.